These T cell receptor beta chains were read from a single sample in a study of blood T cell repertoires in COVID-19. Repertoires were generated with immunoSEQ multiplex PCR, while TCRdb's copy carries only in-frame clones and drops some. This sample has about 220,000 clones; about 90% occur once, and the top ten carry roughly 14%. Sequenced material: PBMCs or T cells enriched from blood (not recorded which). The receptors were gathered from a woman in her fifties or sixties with acute COVID-19. Each CDR3 is given with its conserved first and last residue. D genes are given only for firm matches. Only part of the rows carry a size: once, few, many, or a class if the clone is expanded.

V: TRBV7-3; size: NA; J: TRBJ2-7; D: TRBD2; DNA: TGTGCCAGCAGCTTCGAGCGGGGCTACGAGCAGTACTTC; CDR3: CASSFERGYEQYF
V: TRBV5-1; size: NA; J: TRBJ1-1; D: NA; DNA: TGCGCCAGCAGCCAAGACAGATTCCTGTTGAACACTGAAGCTTTCTTT; CDR3: CASSQDRFLLNTEAFF
V: TRBV27; size: NA; J: TRBJ1-1; D: NA; DNA: TGTGCCAGCAGGCCCAGGCCGAGGGGGACTGAAGCTTTCTTT; CDR3: CASRPRPRGTEAFF
V: TRBV28; size: NA; J: TRBJ1-1; D: NA; DNA: TGTGCCAGCAGTTTAGGGGGCCCAAAGAGGACTGAAGCTTTCTTT; CDR3: CASSLGGPKRTEAFF
V: TRBV27; size: many; J: TRBJ1-6; D: NA; DNA: TGTGCCAGCAGTAAATACAGGGCTCAGAGATATAATTCACCCCTCCACTTT; CDR3: CASSKYRAQRYNSPLHF
V: TRBV3-1/TRBV3-2; size: once; J: TRBJ2-7; D: TRBD2; DNA: TGTGCCAGCAGCCAGGAACTAGCGGGAGGACTTTATGAGCAGTACTTC; CDR3: CASSQELAGGLYEQYF
V: TRBV5-1; size: NA; J: TRBJ2-3; D: NA; DNA: TGCGCCAGCAGCTTGATAGGGGCCCTCACAGATACGCAGTATTTT; CDR3: CASSLIGALTDTQYF
V: TRBV7-9; size: NA; J: TRBJ2-3; D: NA; DNA: TGTGCCGGCTGGTCCCAAGGCACAGATACGCAGTATTTT; CDR3: CAGWSQGTDTQYF
V: TRBV7-2; size: once; J: TRBJ1-2; D: TRBD1; DNA: TGTGCCAGCAGCCCCAGGACAGGGGTAGGGTATGGCTACACCTTC; CDR3: CASSPRTGVGYGYTF
V: TRBV27; size: NA; J: TRBJ2-2; D: NA; DNA: TGTGCCAGCAGAGTTCTAGGTGCCACCGGGGAGCTGTTTTTT; CDR3: CASRVLGATGELFF
V: TRBV3-1/TRBV3-2; size: few; J: TRBJ2-2; D: NA; DNA: TGTGCCAGCAGCCTAGGGGGCGGGGAGCTGTTTTTT; CDR3: CASSLGGGELFF
V: TRBV5-4; size: once; J: TRBJ2-7; D: NA; DNA: TGTGCCAGCAGCGGGCACGGAGGGAGCTTCTACGAGCAGTACTTC; CDR3: CASSGHGGSFYEQYF
V: TRBV30; size: NA; J: TRBJ2-1; D: TRBD2; DNA: TGTGCCTGGAGTGGAGGACTAGGAGGGTTCTTC; CDR3: CAWSGGLGGFF
V: TRBV6-2/TRBV6-3; size: NA; J: TRBJ2-7; D: NA; DNA: TGTGCCAGCAGTTACCTACAGGCTTACGAGCAGTACTTC; CDR3: CASSYLQAYEQYF
V: TRBV10-3; size: NA; J: TRBJ2-1; D: TRBD1; DNA: TGTGCCATCAGTGGACCGGGACAGGGGAAGTTCTTC; CDR3: CAISGPGQGKFF
V: TRBV30; size: NA; J: TRBJ2-1; D: TRBD2; DNA: TGTGCCTGGAGTGTAGGGTTAAGGCTAGCGGGAGGTGAGCAGTTCTTC; CDR3: CAWSVGLRLAGGEQFF
V: TRBV2; size: NA; J: TRBJ1-5; D: TRBD1; DNA: TGTGCCAGCAGTGCGCCATTTGGAGGGGGCGGTCAGCCCCAGCATTTT; CDR3: CASSAPFGGGGQPQHF
V: TRBV7-2; size: NA; J: TRBJ1-2; D: NA; DNA: TGTGCCAGCAGCTTACAGGGGCTGGATGGCTACACCTTC; CDR3: CASSLQGLDGYTF
V: TRBV5-1; size: NA; J: TRBJ2-5; D: NA; DNA: TGCGCCAGCGGTGGCAGGGTCCAAGAGACCCAGTACTTC; CDR3: CASGGRVQETQYF
V: TRBV13; size: NA; J: TRBJ2-7; D: TRBD1; DNA: TGTGCCAGCAGCATCGGACAGGGCTACGAGCAGTACTTC; CDR3: CASSIGQGYEQYF
V: TRBV28; size: NA; J: TRBJ2-2; D: NA; DNA: TGTGCCAGCAGTCCCCCCATAGCGGAGTCGAACACCGGGGAGCTGTTTTTT; CDR3: CASSPPIAESNTGELFF